This TCR beta chain emerged from a study of T-cell memory formation after mild COVID-19. The study, taken as a whole, reports: Certain responding clones were present in pre-infection memory, suggesting participation of cross-reactive memory. Mainly in CM and EM were contracting CD4+ clones; CD8+ were in EMRA.

TCRdb re-called the 5' RACE reads with MiXCR, one entry per CDR3 protein. There are 500,000 to 650,000 distinct CDR3 sequences in the sample; about 20% occur only once, and about 8.7% lies in the top ten. Notes on this clonotype: The antigen remains undetermined.

This CDR3 spans 17 amino acids. Germline loops: CDR1 MNHEY, CDR2 SVGEGT. Trimming at V came to 8 bases and at J to 3 bases, leaving 18 bases not matched to a gene. This chain connects TRBV6-2 or TRBV6-3 to TRBJ1-1; 7 bases agree with TRBD1. The clonotype originates from an adult woman who had mild COVID-19 (a few samples of this study predate the infection). Cell type and time point are not known. Sequencing was done on a sample of PBMCs or a T cell subset sorted from them (not recorded which). The CDR3, as DNA: TGTGCCAGCTTTGGGCGCGGAGGGGGCGCGGGATACACTGAAGCTTTCTTT. As protein: CASFGRGGGAGYTEAFF.